This TCR beta chain was obtained from a study of shared clonotypes between healthy human individuals (TCRdb year 2020). Context from the whole study: The cohort included three men and a couple of women between 18 and 49 years of age. Per donor, three plates each were used for CD4 naive and CD4 memory, two for CD8 naive, and one for CD8 memory. Different laboratories and diverse techniques were used to prepare libraries and sequence TCR repertoires, to increase sequencing depth and limit assay-specific biases. Leukapheresis yielded between about 0.94 and 8.9 billion PBMCs per donor. To estimate repertoire size and how much clonotype sharing occurs between individuals, the study deeply sequenced the blood TCR repertoires of a handful of healthy adults. Study-wide findings and limitations: Pairwise subsampling indicated that sequencing depth was expected to affect the degree of clonotype sharing among donors. Compared with non-shared clonotypes, clonotypes shared by all four sorted-subset donors had higher generation probabilities. Incomplete sequencing was indicated by rarefaction of sorted-subset datasets, despite the large sequencing depth. Sampling was limited to blood, and TCR repertoires in tissue likely differ from TCR repertoires in blood. Larger estimated clonotype richness was generally found for naive subsets than for memory subsets. Approximately 5% of naive CD4, 3.5% of naive CD8, approximately 2% of memory CD4, and more than 0.35% of memory CD8 clonotypes were shared across a few donors. The small number of donors limited the genetic and exposure-history diversity represented.

The donors were healthy, HIV-negative adults who had no recently reported acute infections or vaccinations. Every donor was a Caucasian adult residing in Nashville, Tennessee, USA. Magnetic negative selection was used to enrich CD4+ T cells, after which naive cells were positively selected on CD45RA and the negative fraction became the memory subset. Blood was collected by leukapheresis, and PBMCs were isolated by Ficoll-Histopaque density gradient centrifugation and then cryopreserved in liquid nitrogen vapor phase. Analytical flow cytometry was used to check the purity and quantity of every magnetically sorted T cell population. Genomic DNA was isolated from every sorted fraction and measured by UV absorbance on a Nanodrop 2000c. V has 8 bases trimmed and J has 2 bases trimmed; junction bases matching no gene number 5. The CDR3 starts with the cysteine, ends with the phenylalanine, and has 14 residues. Only the CDR3 portion is preserved as DNA: 42 bases, with reading frame beginning at the first base. CDR1 and CDR2, per the germline V gene, are ENHRY and SYGVKD.

A remark on this clone: This clone's antigen is unknown. No base-level quality is on record; no much larger clone is a single base apart.

Using the deep immunoSEQ assay, multiplex PCR amplified TCR CDR3 regions from genomic DNA. Extracted genomic DNA from each cell subset was spread evenly across all wells of several immunoSEQ 96-well plates, with each plate serving as a replicate. For sorted subsets, 150 to 200 ng genomic DNA, equal to approximately 30,000 T cell genomes, was loaded into each replicate PCR. Purified libraries were quantified with a Qubit 3.0 fluorometer, sized on a Bioanalyzer 2100, and re-quantified with the KAPA Library Quantification kit. A separate single-read 150-cycle Illumina NextSeq 550 flow cell was used to sequence each immunoSEQ 96-well plate. Concerning the study's data processing: The immunoSEQ output contained only junctional sequences without quality scores, so filtering could not match that applied to full-length reads. Sequences were annotated with PyIR, a Python wrapper for IgBLAST v1.9, using IMGT germline references to assign V/J genes and CDR3. Reads were filtered out if the reads had weak V/J assignments (E-value above 1e-6), no CDR3, stop codons, out-of-frame junctions, or ambiguous translated residues. V3J clonotypes were defined as sequences sharing an identical inferred V gene, J gene, and CDR3 amino acid sequence. Percentage overlap between repertoires was computed as shared unique clonotypes divided by the size of the smaller repertoire. Three approaches were used to assess repertoire richness: RTK rarefaction, the Chao1 estimator, and Recon v2.1 estimates of unobserved clonotypes. For all TCRbeta clonotypes obtained by the gDNA method from a few donors, generation probabilities were computed with OLGA. TCRdb mirrors the immuneACCESS table, restricted to in-frame sequences. Some clones are absent from its copies; in checked studies, under half trace to an unresolved V gene, and the reason for the others is unknown. The D gene and trimming were derived from the DNA, and the V and J assignments and clone size from that table. The sample yields 2 million to 2.5 million clones; more than 80% were counted once. 0.39% of the sample goes to the ten largest clones.

This clonotype was sampled from a man younger than 35 in good health. Some clones in this sample may be carry-over from other donors' samples. The rearrangement joined TRBV10-3 to TRBJ1-1; TRBD1 aligns with 10 central bases. The specimen sequenced was naive CD4+ T cells from PBMCs. The sample's cell subset or site label is to be understood as: CD45RA+ positively selected. The CDR3 reads CAIGDRGPNTEAFF. At the DNA level, the sequence is TGTGCCATCGGGGACAGGGGCCCAAACACTGAAGCTTTCTTT.